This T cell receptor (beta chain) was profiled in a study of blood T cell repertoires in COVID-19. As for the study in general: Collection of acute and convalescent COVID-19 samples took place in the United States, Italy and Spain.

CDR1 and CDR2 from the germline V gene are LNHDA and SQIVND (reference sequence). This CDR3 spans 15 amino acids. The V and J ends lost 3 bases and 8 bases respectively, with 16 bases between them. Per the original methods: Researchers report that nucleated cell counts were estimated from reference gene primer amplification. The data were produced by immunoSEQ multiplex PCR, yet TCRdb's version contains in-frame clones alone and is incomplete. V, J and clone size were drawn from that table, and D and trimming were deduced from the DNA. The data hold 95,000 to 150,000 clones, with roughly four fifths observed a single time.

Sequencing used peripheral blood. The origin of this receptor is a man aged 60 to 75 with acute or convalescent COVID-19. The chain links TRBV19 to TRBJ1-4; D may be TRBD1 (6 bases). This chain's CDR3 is CASSMAGGAREKLFF. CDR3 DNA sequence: TGTGCCAGTAGTATGGCGGGGGGGGCGAGAGAAAAACTGTTTTTT.